This TCR beta chain was identified during a study of vaccination effects on CD4 cells after COVID-19. Study-wide context: The two convalescent patients provided samples 16 days and one week before vaccination.

The culture ran for 10 days before CD4+ T cells were isolated. The person's infection with SARS-CoV-2, confirmed by PCR, took place between March and December 2020. This clone is a singleton in its sample. Antigen: not known. In germline, CDR1 is LGHNT, CDR2 FRNRAP. The CDR3 contains 14 residues. The V end lost 1 base, the J end lost 2 bases, and 7 bases lay between the germline ends. TCRdb's copy holds only in-frame clones and misses some; the assay was immunoSEQ multiplex PCR. The sample has more than 60,000 clones; about 69% are singletons. The sequencing here drew on CD4+ T cells from PBMCs cultured without peptide, taken before COVID-19 vaccination. The chain is built from TRBV12-5 and TRBJ2-3; D perhaps matches TRBD1 (5 bases). This sequence originates from a human donor who had a prior SARS-CoV-2 infection. Here the CDR3 reads CASGLGQSTDTQYF. The CDR3 DNA follows: TGTGCTAGTGGTTTGGGACAGTCCACAGATACGCAGTATTTT.